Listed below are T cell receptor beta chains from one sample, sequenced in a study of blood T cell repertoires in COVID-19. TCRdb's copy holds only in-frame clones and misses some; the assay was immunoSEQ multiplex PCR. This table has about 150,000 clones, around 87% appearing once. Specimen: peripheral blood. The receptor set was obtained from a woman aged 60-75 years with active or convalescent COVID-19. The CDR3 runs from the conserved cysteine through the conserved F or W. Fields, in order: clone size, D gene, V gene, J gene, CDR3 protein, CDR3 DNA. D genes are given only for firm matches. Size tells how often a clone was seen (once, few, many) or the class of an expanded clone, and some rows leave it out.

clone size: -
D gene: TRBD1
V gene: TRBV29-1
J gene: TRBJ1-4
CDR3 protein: CSGWTGGGGEKLFF
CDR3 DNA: TGCAGCGGATGGACAGGGGGCGGCGGTGAAAAACTGTTTTTT

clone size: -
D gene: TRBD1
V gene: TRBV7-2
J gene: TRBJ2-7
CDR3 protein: CASSPGTGGLGQYF
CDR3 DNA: TGTGCCAGCAGTCCCGGGACAGGGGGCCTCGGGCAGTACTTC

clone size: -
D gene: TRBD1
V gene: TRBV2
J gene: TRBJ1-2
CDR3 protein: CASGQEKNYGYTF
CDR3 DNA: TGTGCCAGTGGACAGGAAAAGAACTATGGCTACACCTTC

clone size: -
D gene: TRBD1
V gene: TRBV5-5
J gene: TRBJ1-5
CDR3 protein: CASSTGQGLINQPQHF
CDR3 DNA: TGTGCCAGCAGCACCGGACAGGGACTCATAAATCAGCCCCAGCATTTT

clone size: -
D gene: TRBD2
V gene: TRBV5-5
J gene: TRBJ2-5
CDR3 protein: CASSPGLAGLETQYF
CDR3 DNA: TGTGCCAGCAGCCCAGGACTAGCGGGGCTGGAGACCCAGTACTTC

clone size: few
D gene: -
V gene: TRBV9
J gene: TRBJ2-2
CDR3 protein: CASSVRVATTGELFF
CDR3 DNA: TGTGCCAGCAGCGTCAGGGTGGCCACCACCGGGGAGCTGTTTTTT

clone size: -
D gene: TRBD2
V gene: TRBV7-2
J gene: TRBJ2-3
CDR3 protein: CASSLGGSSGGLFDTQYF
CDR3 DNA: TGTGCCAGCAGCTTAGGAGGTAGTAGCGGGGGCCTTTTTGATACGCAGTATTTT

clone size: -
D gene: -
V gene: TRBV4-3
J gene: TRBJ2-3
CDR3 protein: CASSQDRDSTDTQYF
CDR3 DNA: TGCGCCAGCAGCCAAGATCGGGACTCCACAGATACGCAGTATTTT

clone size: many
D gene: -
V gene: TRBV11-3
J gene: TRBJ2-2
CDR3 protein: CASSSWAGWGDGELFF
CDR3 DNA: TGTGCCAGCAGCTCCTGGGCGGGCTGGGGGGACGGGGAGCTGTTTTTT

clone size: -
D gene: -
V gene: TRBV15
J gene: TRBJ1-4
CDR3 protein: CATSGQGLNEKLFF
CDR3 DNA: TGTGCCACCAGTGGGCAGGGCCTTAATGAAAAACTGTTTTTT

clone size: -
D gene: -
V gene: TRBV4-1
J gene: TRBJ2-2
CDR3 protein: CASSQVRQGNTGELFF
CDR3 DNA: TGCGCCAGCAGCCAAGTTAGGCAGGGTAACACCGGGGAGCTGTTTTTT

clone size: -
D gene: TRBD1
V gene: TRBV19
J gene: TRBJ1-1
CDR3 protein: CASRDRVISGTEAFF
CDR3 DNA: TGTGCCAGTAGGGACAGGGTTATTTCAGGCACTGAAGCTTTCTTT

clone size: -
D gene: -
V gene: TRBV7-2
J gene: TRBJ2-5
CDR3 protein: CASSPTGIETQYF
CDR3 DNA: TGTGCCAGCAGCCCTACAGGGATAGAGACCCAGTACTTC

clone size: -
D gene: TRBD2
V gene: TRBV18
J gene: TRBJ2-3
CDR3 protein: CASSPPTSGGTTDTQYF
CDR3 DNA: TGTGCCAGCTCACCACCGACTAGCGGGGGGACCACAGATACGCAGTATTTT

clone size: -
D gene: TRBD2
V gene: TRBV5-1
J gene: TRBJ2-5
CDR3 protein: CASSLAASGGSETQYF
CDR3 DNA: TGCGCCAGCAGCTTGGCCGCTAGCGGGGGGTCAGAGACCCAGTACTTC

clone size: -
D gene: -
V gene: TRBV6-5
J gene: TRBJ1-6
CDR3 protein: CASRKSSYNSPLHF
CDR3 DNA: TGTGCCAGCAGGAAGAGCTCCTATAATTCACCCCTCCACTTT

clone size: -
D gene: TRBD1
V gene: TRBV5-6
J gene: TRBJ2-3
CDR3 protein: CASSHGQGSTDTQYF
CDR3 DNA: TGTGCCAGCAGCCATGGACAGGGGAGCACAGATACGCAGTATTTT

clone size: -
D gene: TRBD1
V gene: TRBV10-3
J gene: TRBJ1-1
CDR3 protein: CAIGGTGGPEAFF
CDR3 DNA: TGTGCCATCGGGGGGACAGGGGGCCCTGAAGCTTTCTTT

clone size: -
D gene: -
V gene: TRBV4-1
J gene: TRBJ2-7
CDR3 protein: CASSDFYEQYF
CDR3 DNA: TGCGCCAGCAGCGACTTTTACGAGCAGTACTTC

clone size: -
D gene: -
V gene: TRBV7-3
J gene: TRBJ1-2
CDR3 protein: CASSLSPTGGYGYTF
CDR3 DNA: TGTGCCAGCAGCTTATCTCCGACCGGGGGCTATGGCTACACCTTC

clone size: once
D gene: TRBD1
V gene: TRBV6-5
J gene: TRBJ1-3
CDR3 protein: CASSSPGTGKYF
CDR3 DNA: TGTGCCAGCAGTTCCCCCGGGACAGGGAAGTATTTT

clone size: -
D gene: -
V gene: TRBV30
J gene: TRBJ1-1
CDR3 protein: CAWMAGWNTEAFF
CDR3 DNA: TGTGCCTGGATGGCAGGGTGGAACACTGAAGCTTTCTTT

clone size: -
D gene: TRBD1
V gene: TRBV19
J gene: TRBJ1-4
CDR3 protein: CASRMTGVTSELFF
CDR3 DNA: TGTGCCAGTAGGATGACAGGGGTTACATCGGAACTGTTTTTT

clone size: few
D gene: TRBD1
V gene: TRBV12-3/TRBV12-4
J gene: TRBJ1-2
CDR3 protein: CASSRDSNYGYTF
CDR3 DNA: TGTGCCAGCAGTCGGGACAGTAACTATGGCTACACCTTC

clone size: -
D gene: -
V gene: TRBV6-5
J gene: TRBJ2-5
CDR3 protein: CASSRAGPKETQYF
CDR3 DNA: TGTGCCAGCAGTAGAGCGGGCCCAAAAGAGACCCAGTACTTC

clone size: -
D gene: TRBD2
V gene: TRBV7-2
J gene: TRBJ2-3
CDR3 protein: CASSLSSGGADTQYF
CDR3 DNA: TGTGCCAGCAGCTTAAGTAGCGGGGGAGCAGATACGCAGTATTTT

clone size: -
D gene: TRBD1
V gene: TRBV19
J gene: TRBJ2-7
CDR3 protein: CASKGTGSTYEQYF
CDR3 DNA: TGTGCCAGTAAAGGGACAGGGTCAACCTACGAGCAGTACTTC

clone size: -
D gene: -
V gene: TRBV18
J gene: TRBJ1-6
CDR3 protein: CASSPGGVNSPLHF
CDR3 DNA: TGTGCCAGCTCCCCGGGAGGGGTTAATTCACCCCTCCACTTT

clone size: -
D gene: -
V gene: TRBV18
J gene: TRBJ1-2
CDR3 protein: CASSPSGTQGYTF
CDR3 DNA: TGTGCCAGCTCACCATCCGGGACTCAAGGCTACACCTTC

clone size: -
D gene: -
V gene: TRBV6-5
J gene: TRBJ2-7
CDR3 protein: CASSLLWGAYEQYF
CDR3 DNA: TGTGCCAGCAGCCTATTGTGGGGGGCCTACGAGCAGTACTTC

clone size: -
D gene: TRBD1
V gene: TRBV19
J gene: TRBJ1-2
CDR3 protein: CASTVQGAGGYTF
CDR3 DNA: TGTGCCAGTACCGTACAGGGGGCCGGCGGCTACACCTTC

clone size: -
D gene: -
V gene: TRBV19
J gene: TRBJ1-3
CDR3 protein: CASSEGAGNTIYF
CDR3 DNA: TGTGCCAGTAGCGAAGGAGCTGGAAACACCATATATTTT

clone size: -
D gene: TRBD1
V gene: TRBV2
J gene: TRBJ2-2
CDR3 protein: CASSADRANTGELFF
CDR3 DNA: TGTGCCAGCAGTGCGGACAGGGCGAACACCGGGGAGCTGTTTTTT

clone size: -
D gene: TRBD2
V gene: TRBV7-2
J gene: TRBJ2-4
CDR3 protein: CASSPEQRGGKNIQYF
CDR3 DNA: TGTGCCAGCAGCCCAGAGCAGCGGGGGGGGAAAAACATTCAGTACTTC

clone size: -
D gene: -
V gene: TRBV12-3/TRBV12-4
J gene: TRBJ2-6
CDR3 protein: CASSISGANVLTF
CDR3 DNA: TGTGCCAGCAGCATCTCTGGGGCCAACGTCCTGACTTTC

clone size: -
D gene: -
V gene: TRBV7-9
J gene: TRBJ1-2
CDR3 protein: CASSRATGYGYTF
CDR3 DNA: TGTGCCAGCAGCCGCGCCACAGGCTATGGCTACACCTTC

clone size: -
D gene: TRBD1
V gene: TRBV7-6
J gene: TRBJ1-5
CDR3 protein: CASSLDGTAHQPQHF
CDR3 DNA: TGTGCCAGCAGCTTAGACGGGACAGCTCATCAGCCCCAGCATTTT

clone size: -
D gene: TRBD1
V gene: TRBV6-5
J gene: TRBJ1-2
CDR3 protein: CASSYSTTGDGYTF
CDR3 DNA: TGTGCCAGCAGTTACTCGACTACAGGGGACGGCTACACCTTC

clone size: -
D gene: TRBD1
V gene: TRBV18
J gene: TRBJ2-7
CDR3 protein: CASSLGQENYEQYF
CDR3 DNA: TGTGCCAGCTCATTGGGACAGGAGAACTACGAGCAGTACTTC

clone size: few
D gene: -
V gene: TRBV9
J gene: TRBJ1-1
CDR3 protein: CASSVTGNTEAFF
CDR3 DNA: TGTGCCAGCAGCGTGACAGGGAACACTGAAGCTTTCTTT

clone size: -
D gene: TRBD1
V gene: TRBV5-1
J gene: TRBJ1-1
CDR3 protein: CASSAGTAALNTEAFF
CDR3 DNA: TGCGCCAGCAGCGCCGGGACAGCCGCTTTGAACACTGAAGCTTTCTTT

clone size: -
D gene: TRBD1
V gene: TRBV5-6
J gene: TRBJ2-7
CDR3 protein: CASSLGQGEYEQYF
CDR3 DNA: TGTGCCAGCAGCTTGGGACAGGGTGAATACGAGCAGTACTTC

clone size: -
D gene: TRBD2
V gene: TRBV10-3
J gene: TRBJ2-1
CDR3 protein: CAIRPLGSGGADEQFF
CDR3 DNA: TGTGCCATCAGGCCCCTGGGGAGCGGGGGGGCCGATGAGCAGTTCTTC

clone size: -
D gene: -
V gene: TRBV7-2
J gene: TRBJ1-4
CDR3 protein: CATRNVGVGGEKLFF
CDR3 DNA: TGTGCCACCCGAAATGTAGGGGTGGGTGGTGAAAAACTGTTTTTT

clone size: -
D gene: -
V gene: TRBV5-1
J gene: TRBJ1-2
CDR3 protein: CASSATGNYGYTF
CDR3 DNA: TGCGCCAGCAGCGCTACAGGGAACTATGGCTACACCTTC

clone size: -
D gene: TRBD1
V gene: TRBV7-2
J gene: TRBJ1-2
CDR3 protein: CASSPDSGTGNGYTF
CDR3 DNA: TGTGCCAGCAGCCCAGACTCCGGGACAGGGAATGGCTACACCTTC

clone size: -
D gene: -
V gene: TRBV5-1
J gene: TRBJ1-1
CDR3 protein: CASSLAGQGNTEAFF
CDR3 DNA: TGCGCCAGCAGCTTGGCCGGTCAGGGGAACACTGAAGCTTTCTTT

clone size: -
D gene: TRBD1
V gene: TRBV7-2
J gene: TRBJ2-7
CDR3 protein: CASSLGQGTYEQYF
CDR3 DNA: TGTGCCAGCAGCTTAGGACAGGGGACGTACGAGCAGTACTTC

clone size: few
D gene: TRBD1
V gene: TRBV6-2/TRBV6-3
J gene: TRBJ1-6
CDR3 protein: CASSYTMTGGSLSSYNSPLHF
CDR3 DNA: TGTGCCAGCAGTTACACAATGACAGGGGGCTCACTTAGCTCCTATAATTCACCCCTCCACTTT

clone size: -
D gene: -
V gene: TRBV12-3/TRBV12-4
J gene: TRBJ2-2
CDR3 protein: CASSLVAGELFF
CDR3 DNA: TGTGCCAGCAGTTTAGTCGCCGGGGAGCTGTTTTTT

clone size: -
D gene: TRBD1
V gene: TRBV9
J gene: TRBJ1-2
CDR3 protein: CAGPRSAGGCGYTF
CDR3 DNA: TGTGCCGGACCCAGATCGGCAGGGGGCTGTGGCTACACCTTC

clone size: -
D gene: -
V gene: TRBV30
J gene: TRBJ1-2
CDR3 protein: CAWVHPNNYGYTF
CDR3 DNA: TGTGCCTGGGTACATCCGAATAACTATGGCTACACCTTC

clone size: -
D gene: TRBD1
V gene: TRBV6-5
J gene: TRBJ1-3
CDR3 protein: CASTPGGASGNTIYF
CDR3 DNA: TGTGCCAGCACCCCAGGGGGTGCCTCTGGAAACACCATATATTTT

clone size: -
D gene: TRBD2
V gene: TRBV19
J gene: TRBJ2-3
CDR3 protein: CASSIEASGGSSTDTQYF
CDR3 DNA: TGTGCCAGTAGTATAGAGGCTAGCGGGGGATCTAGCACAGATACGCAGTATTTT

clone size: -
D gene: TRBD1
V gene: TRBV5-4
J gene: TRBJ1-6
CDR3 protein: CASSFGTAGSPLHF
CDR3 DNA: TGTGCCAGCAGCTTCGGGACAGCCGGCTCTCCCCTCCACTTT

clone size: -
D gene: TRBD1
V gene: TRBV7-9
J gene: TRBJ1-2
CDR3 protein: CASSLTGGQANYGYTF
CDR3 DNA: TGTGCCAGCAGCTTGACAGGGGGTCAAGCTAACTATGGCTACACCTTC

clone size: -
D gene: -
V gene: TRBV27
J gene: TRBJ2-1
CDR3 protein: CASRRPGPPDEQFF
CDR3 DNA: TGTGCCAGCAGAAGACCGGGTCCCCCCGATGAGCAGTTCTTC

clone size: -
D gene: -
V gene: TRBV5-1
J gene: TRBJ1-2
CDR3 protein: CASSKTEGVYGYTF
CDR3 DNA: TGCGCCAGCAGCAAGACGGAGGGAGTCTATGGCTACACCTTC